This entry lists 29 T cell receptor beta chains sequenced from one sample in a study of cytomegalovirus exposure and HLA in healthy donors. Clones were read by immunoSEQ multiplex PCR, and TCRdb kept only the in-frame ones, dropping some. Among about 130,000 clones listed, about 90% were seen once. The sequenced material came from PBMCs. These receptors came from a young man in good health and CMV-seronegative.

The chain uses TRBV6-5 and TRBJ2-7; perhaps TRBD2 as D (6 bases). This CDR3 is built from 12 residues. V lost 5 bases to trimming and J lost 6 bases, with 11 bases between them. From germline, CDR1 is MNHEY and CDR2 SVGAGI. CDR3 sequence (DNA): TGTGCCAGCAGTAAACTGGAGGGCGAGCAGTACTTC. Its translation is CASSKLEGEQYF.

The chain employs TRBV6-5 and TRBJ2-7; 14 bases align to TRBD2. This CDR3 comprises 14 residues. V lost 5 bases to trimming and J lost 4 bases; unmatched junction nucleotides: 1. Germline V gene sequence: CDR1 MNHEY, CDR2 SVGAGI. The DNA of the CDR3 is TGTGCCAGCAGTCGGACTAGCGGGGGGTACGAGCAGTACTTC. Amino acid sequence: CASSRTSGGYEQYF.

The chain employs TRBV7-6 and TRBJ2-7; D is perhaps TRBD2 (6 bases). V lost 5 bases, J lost 7 bases, and 15 bases lay in between. The CDR3 is made up of 13 amino acids. Germline CDR1 and CDR2: SGHVS and FNYEAQ. Written as DNA, the CDR3 is TGTGCCAGCAGCGCGCTTGGCGGGGTTGAGCAGTACTTC. Amino acids: CASSALGGVEQYF.

This chain connects TRBV5-1 to TRBJ2-2; 12 bases are shared with TRBD1. Losses at the gene ends were 5 bases for V and 9 bases for J; bases not matched to a gene: 8. The CDR3 is made up of 15 amino acids. Germline V gene sequence: CDR1 SGHRS, CDR2 YFSETQ. The CDR3: CASRAGTGGFRELFF. As DNA, the CDR3 is TGCGCCAGCAGGGCCGGGACAGGGGGCTTCAGGGAGCTGTTTTTT.

In this sample, this clone turned up a few times. The same CDR3 can be traced to other DNA sequences in this sample. The genes are TRBV18 and TRBJ2-5; TRBD1 agrees at 7 bases. CDR3 length: 13 amino acids. With 3 bases clipped from V and 2 bases from J, the junction kept 0 bases outside the gene matches. Germline V lookup: CDR1 KGHSH, CDR2 LQKENI. As DNA, the CDR3 is TGTGCCAGCTCACCGGGACAGCAAGAGACCCAGTACTTC. Translating it yields CASSPGQQETQYF.

The J gene is TRBJ1-5, the V gene TRBV27; 10 positions match TRBD1. The V gene's germline CDR1 is MNHEY and CDR2 SMNVEV (reference sequence). The CDR3 extends over 14 amino acids. V lost 6 bases to trimming and J lost 2 bases; unmatched junction nucleotides: 1. The chain's CDR3 is CASSGTGGNQPQHF. The CDR3 bases are TGTGCCAGCAGCGGGACAGGGGGCAATCAGCCCCAGCATTTT.

The chain links TRBV14 to TRBJ2-5, with D possibly TRBD2 on 5 matching bases. Trimming shortened V by 4 bases and J by 2 bases, and 14 bases separated the two germline ends. Germline V gene lookup returns CDR1 SGHDN and CDR2 FVKESK. This CDR3 contains 15 residues. The CDR3 bases are TGTGCCAGCAGCCTCCCTGGGAGTAGGCAAGAGACCCAGTACTTC. The encoded protein is CASSLPGSRQETQYF. Based on the CDR3 plus reference TRBV14 and TRBJ2-5, the full variable domain is EAGVTQFPSHSVIEKGQTVTLRCDPISGHDNLYWYRRVMGKEIKFLLHFVKESKQDESGMPNNRFLAERTGGTYSTLKVQPAELEDSGVYFCASSLPGSRQETQYFGPGTRLLVL.

CDR3 DNA: TGTGCCAGCAGCTCCCCCGGACAGGTCAGCTCCTACGAGCAGTACTTC. Translating it yields CASSSPGQVSSYEQYF. The V call is TRBV5-4, the J call TRBJ2-7; 7 bases match TRBD1. Germline loops: CDR1 SGHNT, CDR2 YYREEE (reference sequence). The CDR3 contains 16 residues. V lost 3 bases, J lost 0 bases, and 9 bases stayed unmatched. Full variable domain (remainder filled in from reference TRBV5-4 and TRBJ2-7): ETGVTQSPTHLIKTRGQQVTLRCSSQSGHNTVSWYQQALGQGPQFIFQYYREEENGRGNFPPRFSGLQFPNYSSELNVNALELDDSALYLCASSSPGQVSSYEQYFGPGTRLTVT.

The chain couples TRBV7-9 to TRBJ1-6, with D tentatively TRBD1 (6 bases). Per germline, CDR1 SEHNR and CDR2 FQNEAQ (reference sequence). The V gene lost 7 bases and the J gene lost 9 bases, with 16 bases spanning the gap. The CDR3 runs to 14 residues. The CDR3 bases are TGTGCCAGCACCCTCGAACAGGGCGGTTCACCCCTCCACTTT. Its protein is CASTLEQGGSPLHF.

On this clone: One end of the junction varies from germline; a read error may be responsible. The CDR3 coding sequence is TGTGCTAGCAGCTTGGGGACTAGCGTCCAAGAGACCCAGTACTTC. It encodes CASSLGTSVQETQYF. This chain links TRBV7-7 with TRBJ2-5; 10 nucleotides align to TRBD2. The CDR3 covers 15 residues. Germline assignment: CDR1 SSHAT and CDR2 FNYEAQ (reference sequence). The full variable domain, rest sourced from reference TRBV7-7 and TRBJ2-5, is GAGVSQSPRYKVTKRGQDVTLRCDPISSHATLYWYQQALGQGPEFLTYFNYEAQPDKSGLPSDRFSAERPEGSISTLTIQRTEQRDSAMYRCASSLGTSVQETQYFGPGTRLLVL.

This chain links TRBV4-2 with TRBJ1-1, with a possible D match to TRBD1 (5 bases). Deletions cut 4 bases from V and 3 bases from J, with 12 bases between. This CDR3 contains 14 residues. Germline values: CDR1 LGHNA, CDR2 YNFKEQ. This CDR3 reads CASSPGGRDTEAFF. The CDR3 DNA reads TGTGCCAGCAGCCCCGGCGGCAGGGACACTGAAGCTTTCTTT.

The chain employs TRBV25-1 and TRBJ2-3; the D gene is possibly TRBD1 (6 bases). The length of the CDR3 is 13 residues. The V gene lost 5 bases and the J gene lost 4 bases, with 10 bases spanning the gap. Germline V gives CDR1 MGHDK, CDR2 SYGVNS. The DNA for the CDR3 is TGTGCCAGCAGTCCAGGGGACGCAGATACGCAGTATTTT. Translated, it gives CASSPGDADTQYF. The variable domain in full, with the rest retrieved from reference TRBV25-1 and TRBJ2-3, is EADIYQTPRYLVIGTGKKITLECSQTMGHDKMYWYQQDPGMELHLIHYSYGVNSTEKGDLSSESTVSRIRTEHFPLTLESARPSHTSQYLCASSPGDADTQYFGPGTRLTVL.

The chain carries TRBV9 and TRBJ2-5, with 7 bases fitting TRBD1. Germline CDR1 reads SGDLS; CDR2 reads YYNGEE. This CDR3 contains 15 residues. V lost 3 bases, J lost 2 bases, and 7 bases stayed unmatched. As DNA, the CDR3 is TGTGCCAGCAGCGCCGGGACAGTCACACAAGAGACCCAGTACTTC. This gives the protein CASSAGTVTQETQYF.

The chain uses TRBV7-2 and TRBJ2-3, with 10 bases matching TRBD1. The CDR3 is made up of 16 amino acids. Germline loops: CDR1 SGHTA, CDR2 FQGNSA. V trimming: 5 bases; J trimming: 1 base; junction bases outside the gene matches: 6. The DNA for the CDR3 is TGTGCCAGCAGCCCCTGGGGGACAGGGGGCACAGATACGCAGTATTTT. Translation gives CASSPWGTGGTDTQYF.

The CDR3 region is CASSYGTLNTEAFF. CDR3 sequence (DNA): TGTGCCAGCAGCTACGGGACATTGAACACTGAAGCTTTCTTT. The chain is built from TRBV5-4 and TRBJ1-1, with D possibly being TRBD1 (6 bases). Germline V gene lookup returns CDR1 SGHNT and CDR2 YYREEE (reference sequence). Trimming pared 3 bases from V and 0 bases from J, leaving 9 bases between. The CDR3 spans 14 residues.

The V and J genes are TRBV7-2 and TRBJ1-6; tentatively, D is TRBD1 (6 bases). The CDR3 is 15 residues long. The V end was cut by 7 bases, the J end by 7 bases, with 17 bases between. From germline, CDR1 is SGHTA and CDR2 FQGNSA. The CDR3 DNA reads as TGTGCCAGCATCGATCCGGGACAAATAAATTCACCCCTCCACTTT. Amino acid sequence: CASIDPGQINSPLHF.

The chain has TRBV6-1 and TRBJ1-3; tentative D call: TRBD1 (6 bases). Germline V lookup: CDR1 MNHNS, CDR2 SASEGT. V shed 5 bases and J shed 0 bases, with 11 bases lying between them. The CDR3 has 15 residues. The chain's CDR3 is CASSWTANSGNTIYF. The CDR3 DNA is TGTGCCAGCAGTTGGACAGCTAACTCTGGAAACACCATATATTTT.

The CDR3 nucleotides are TGTGCCAGCAGTCCCAGGGGCATGAACACTGAAGCTTTCTTT. This gives the protein CASSPRGMNTEAFF. V is TRBV28 and J is TRBJ1-1, with D perhaps matching TRBD1 (6 bases). Trimming shortened V by 5 bases and J by 0 bases, and 10 bases separated the two germline ends. Germline V CDR1 and CDR2: MDHEN, SYDVKM. This CDR3 contains 14 residues.

The chain is built from TRBV29-1 and TRBJ2-2; D gene ambiguous. Germline lookup yields CDR1 SQVTM and CDR2 ANQGSEA. The CDR3 is 13 amino acids. Trimming stripped 5 bases from V and 2 bases from J, with 9 bases between. The CDR3 DNA is TGCAGCGTTCTGGGCCCTAACACCGGGGAGCTGTTTTTT. This encodes CSVLGPNTGELFF.

The chain recombines TRBV7-6 with TRBJ2-7, with D possibly being TRBD1 (7 bases). V shed 3 bases and J shed 5 bases, with 14 bases lying between them. The CDR3 has 14 residues. Germline V gene sequence: CDR1 SGHVS, CDR2 FNYEAQ. CDR3 in DNA: TGTGCCAGCAGCTTGACCAGGGGGGTCCACGAGCAGTACTTC. Its translation is CASSLTRGVHEQYF.

The chain carries TRBV7-9 and TRBJ2-5, with 8 bases aligning to TRBD1. The CDR3 totals 14 residues. The V gene end was trimmed by 4 bases and the J gene end by 5 bases; junction bases not matched to a gene: 6. Germline CDR1 reads SEHNR; CDR2 reads FQNEAQ (reference sequence). CDR3 amino acids: CASSSPGGWETQYF. As DNA, the CDR3 is TGTGCCAGCAGCTCCCCAGGGGGCTGGGAGACCCAGTACTTC.

The CDR3 DNA follows: TGTGCCAGCAGGAGGCTAGCGGGTAACACCGGGGAGCTGTTTTTT. Translation: CASRRLAGNTGELFF. The genes are TRBV2 and TRBJ2-2; 8 positions agree with TRBD2. From germline, CDR1 is SNHLY and CDR2 FYNNEI. The junction had 5 bases not matched to a gene; V was cut back by 6 bases and J by 2 bases. The CDR3 sequence is 15 residues long.

For the CDR3, the DNA is TGTGCCAGCACCTGGCTTGGACAGGGTTCGGGATCACCCCTCCACTTT. Translated, it gives CASTWLGQGSGSPLHF. The chain joins TRBV28 to TRBJ1-6; TRBD1 agrees at 8 bases. Per the germline V gene, CDR1 is MDHEN and CDR2 is SYDVKM. The CDR3 has 16 amino acids. V shed 7 bases, J shed 10 bases, and the junction held 15 bases outside the gene matches.

The V and J genes are TRBV4-1 and TRBJ2-7, with 8 bases fitting TRBD2. In germline, CDR1 is MGHRA, CDR2 YSYEKL. The CDR3 runs 13 residues. Unmatched junction bases numbered 9, after V lost 10 bases and J lost 4 bases. The DNA of the CDR3 is TGCGCCACCGCCCCCTCGGGGGGGTACGAGCAGTACTTC. Residues: CATAPSGGYEQYF.

The chain couples TRBV9 to TRBJ1-1, with 10 nucleotides matching TRBD1. This CDR3 is built from 18 residues. Looked up from germline, CDR1 is SGDLS and CDR2 is YYNGEE. Unmatched junction bases numbered 13, after V lost 5 bases and J lost 0 bases. The CDR3 sequence: CASRKDPDRGKVNTEAFF. DNA for the CDR3: TGTGCCAGCAGAAAAGACCCGGACAGGGGGAAGGTGAACACTGAAGCTTTCTTT.

This sequence joins TRBV10-3 and TRBJ1-1; TRBD1 matches 7 bases. CDR3 size: 15 residues. CDR1 and CDR2 (germline): ENHRY, SYGVKD. V lost 0 bases to trimming and J lost 1 base; unmatched junction nucleotides: 2. CDR3 protein: CAISESQGENTEAFF. The DNA of the CDR3 is TGTGCCATCAGTGAGTCTCAGGGGGAGAACACTGAAGCTTTCTTT.

V and J are TRBV5-1 and TRBJ1-4, with 8 positions matching TRBD1. The V segment lost 5 bases and the J segment 4 bases; nucleotides outside the gene matches: 7. CDR1 is SGHRS, CDR2 YFSETQ, per germline. The CDR3 length is 15 residues. The CDR3 protein is CASSGGQALNEKLFF. CDR3 bases: TGCGCCAGCAGTGGGGGACAGGCCCTTAATGAAAAACTGTTTTTT.

The chain joins TRBV19 to TRBJ2-6; TRBD1 is a possible D gene (5 bases). V shed 3 bases and J shed 1 base, with 7 bases lying between them. Germline CDR1 and CDR2: LNHDA and SQIVND (reference sequence). CDR3 size: 15 residues. Here the CDR3 DNA reads TGTGCCAGTAGTATCCCAGGGTCTGGGGCCAACGTCCTGACTTTC. This sequence encodes CASSIPGSGANVLTF. The whole variable domain, filled in from reference TRBV19 and TRBJ2-6, reads DGGITQSPKYLFRKEGQNVTLSCEQNLNHDAMYWYRQDPGQGLRLIYYSQIVNDFQKGDIAEGYSVSREKKESFPLTVTSAQKNPTAFYLCASSIPGSGANVLTFGAGSRLTVL.

The chain has TRBV6-5 and TRBJ1-1, with D possibly TRBD1 on 6 matching bases. CDR3 length: 12 amino acids. From germline, CDR1 is MNHEY and CDR2 SVGAGI. With 7 bases removed from V and 11 bases from J, the gap between germline ends came to 17 bases. CDR3 sequence reads: CASNHPLGAAFF. DNA of the CDR3: TGTGCCAGCAACCACCCATTGGGGGCGGCTTTCTTT.